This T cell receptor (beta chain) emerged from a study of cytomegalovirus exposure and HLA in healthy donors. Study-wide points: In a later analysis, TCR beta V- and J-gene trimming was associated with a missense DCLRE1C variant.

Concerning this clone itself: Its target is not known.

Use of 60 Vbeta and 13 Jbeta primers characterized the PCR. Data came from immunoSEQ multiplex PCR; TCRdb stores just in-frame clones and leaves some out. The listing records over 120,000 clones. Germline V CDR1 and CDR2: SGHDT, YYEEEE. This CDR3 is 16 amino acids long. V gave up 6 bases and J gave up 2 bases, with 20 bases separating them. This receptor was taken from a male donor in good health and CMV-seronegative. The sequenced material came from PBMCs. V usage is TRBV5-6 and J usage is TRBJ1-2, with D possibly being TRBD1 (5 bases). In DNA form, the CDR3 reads TGTGCCAGCAACCGGGATCGGGGGACCCCAAACTATGGCTACACCTTC. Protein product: CASNRDRGTPNYGYTF.